What follows are 5 T cell receptor beta chains derived from one specimen sequenced in a study of T cells in Graves' hyperthyroidism and ophthalmopathy (dated by TCRdb to between 2019 and 2020). The method was multiplex PCR. Sequencing took place on an Illumina HiSeq 2000. TCR beta CDR3 regions were amplified from RNA transcripts. The TCR CDR3 was subjected to a first round of RT-PCR using the HTBI primer set and the Qiagen OneStep RT-PCR kit. TCRdb reprocessed the public reads (quality trimming at Q25 with fastp, clone calling with MiXCR) and kept in-frame beta chains. Identical CDR3 proteins give one entry, which carries the most common genes and DNA. The sample table lists roughly 570,000 distinct CDR3 sequences, more than 45% of them with a count of one. The top ten hold about 7.8% of the sample. The sample was peripheral blood or thyroid tissue (not recorded which). These receptors were obtained from a woman under 30 with Graves' hyperthyroidism.

This clonotype was observed many times. V is TRBV20-1 and J is TRBJ2-5, with 9 positions matching TRBD1. The CDR3 spans 14 residues. J gave up 5 bases and V 6 bases, and 10 bases lay outside the gene matches. Looked up from germline, CDR1 is DFQATT and CDR2 is SNEGSKA (reference sequence). CDR3 sequence (DNA): TGCAGTGCAGGCCGGGACAGGGCAAGCGAGACCCAGTACTTC. Translated: CSAGRDRASETQYF.

As for this clonotype: An end of the junction differs from the germline gene, which may be a read error. V is TRBV5-1 and J is TRBJ2-2, with 7 bases aligning to TRBD2. There are 14 residues in the CDR3. The germline V gene encodes CDR1 SGHRS and CDR2 YFSETQ. The CDR3 bases are TGCGTCAGCAGCTTAGCTAGCGGAGCGAATGAGCAGTTTTTT. Translating gives CVSSLASGANEQFF.

The rearrangement joins TRBV19 to TRBJ1-1; tentatively, D is TRBD1 (5 bases). V lost 9 bases and J 4 bases, leaving 18 bases between the germline ends. Germline assignment: CDR1 LNHDA and CDR2 SQIVND (reference sequence). This CDR3 has 14 amino acids. The CDR3 reads CASSSDTSSTEAFF. The CDR3 region has the DNA TGTGCCAGCAGTTCGGACACGTCGAGCACTGAAGCTTTCTTT.

This clonotype was counted at least ten times. The V call is TRBV12-5, the J call TRBJ1-1; the D is unclear. CDR3 length: 14 amino acids. Germline V gives CDR1 LGHNT, CDR2 FRNRAP. Trimming cost V 1 base and J 6 bases, with 12 bases left between them. The CDR3 nucleotides read TGTGCTAGTGGTTTGGGCGGAGGGTGGGCTGAAGCTTTCTTT. This translates into CASGLGGGWAEAFF.

Ten or more counts support this clonotype. This chain uses TRBV24-1 with TRBJ2-7, with D possibly called TRBD1 or TRBD2 (6 bases each). Germline V CDR1 and CDR2: KGHDR, SFDVKD. The germline V and J ends were trimmed by 5 bases and 0 bases, with 16 bases remaining between them. This CDR3 spans 16 amino acids. CDR3 in DNA: TGTGCCACCAGTGCACCCGTGGGGGGCACCTCCTACGAGCAGTACTTC. Its protein product is CATSAPVGGTSYEQYF.